The following is a T cell receptor (beta chain) sequence with its context. The antigen is undetermined. The data originate from a study of T cell responses to AZD1222 COVID-19 vaccine. Notes on the study in general: Per reports, nearly half of all spike-specific TCRs target regions that are unmutated in variants. Spike-specific TCR depth and breadth grew after two AZD1222 doses. Dominant at 160-218 and 743-854, vaccine-associated CD4 TCRs also spanned spike.

Assay used: immunoSEQ multiplex PCR; TCRdb lists only in-frame clones, some missing. Of some 250,000 clones in the sample, almost 95% are singletons; the top ten hold around 0.57%. The CDR3 is 15 amino acids. V was clipped by 1 base and J by 5 bases, with 14 bases between them. CDR1 is KGHSH, CDR2 LQKENI, per germline. The sequence came from an adult who received the AZD1222 COVID-19 vaccine. The sequences come from peripheral blood, collected 28 days after the second AZD1222 dose. This chain links TRBV18 with TRBJ1-1; D is possibly TRBD1 (6 bases). The CDR3: CASSPRGGMVTEAFF. Here the CDR3 DNA reads TGTGCCAGCTCACCACGGGGGGGCATGGTTACTGAAGCTTTCTTT.